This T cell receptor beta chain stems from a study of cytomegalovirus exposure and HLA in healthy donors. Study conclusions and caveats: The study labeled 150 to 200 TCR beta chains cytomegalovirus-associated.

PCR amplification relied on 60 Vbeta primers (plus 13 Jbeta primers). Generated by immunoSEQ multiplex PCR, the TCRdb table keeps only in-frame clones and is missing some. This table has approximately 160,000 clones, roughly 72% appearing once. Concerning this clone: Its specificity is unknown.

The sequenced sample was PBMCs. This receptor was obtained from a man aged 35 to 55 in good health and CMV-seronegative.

CDR3 loop: CASSPDREIYEQYF. CDR3 in DNA: TGTGCCAGCAGTCCCGACAGGGAGATCTACGAGCAGTACTTC. The chain couples TRBV27 to TRBJ2-7, with TRBD1 identical over 7 bases. The CDR3 extends over 14 amino acids. V shed 5 bases, J shed 3 bases, and the junction held 7 bases outside the gene matches. The germline gives CDR1 MNHEY, CDR2 SMNVEV (reference sequence).